This TCR beta chain was recovered during a study of T-cell reconstitution after alpha-beta-depleted transplantation in children. General observations from the study: Diversity of TCRbeta at day 60 was high in some patients, arising from surviving recipient T cells and thymic progenitors. Reported findings indicate that, about two months after transplant, alpha-beta T cells came from several hundred expanded clones, which were derived from non-depleted graft cells. A year had passed since transplant, and T-cell counts and diversity by then came mostly from newly produced T cells.

The TCRbeta library incorporated unique molecular identifiers. TCRdb itself ran the PCR reads through MiXCR, one entry per CDR3 protein. There are about 1,000,000 distinct CDR3 sequences in the sample; under 30% occur only once, and around 30% lies in the top ten. With regard to this clonotype: Antigen unknown.

V dropped 4 bases and J dropped 7 bases, with 19 bases sitting between them. The CDR3 loop spans 15 amino acids. Germline CDR1 is MGHDK and CDR2 is SYGVNS. The J gene is TRBJ2-5, the V gene TRBV25-1, with a possible D match to TRBD2 (6 bases). This clonotype was obtained from a boy less than two years old who had a stem cell transplant for SCID, so the T cells may come from the graft donor. The sample in question was PBMCs, mostly from graft donor cells, obtained 360 days after TCRalphabeta/CD19-depleted stem cell transplant. CDR3 loop: CASSVSRGGLGTQYF. CDR3 DNA: TGTGCCAGCAGTGTATCGCGGGGCGGCCTGGGGACCCAGTACTTC.